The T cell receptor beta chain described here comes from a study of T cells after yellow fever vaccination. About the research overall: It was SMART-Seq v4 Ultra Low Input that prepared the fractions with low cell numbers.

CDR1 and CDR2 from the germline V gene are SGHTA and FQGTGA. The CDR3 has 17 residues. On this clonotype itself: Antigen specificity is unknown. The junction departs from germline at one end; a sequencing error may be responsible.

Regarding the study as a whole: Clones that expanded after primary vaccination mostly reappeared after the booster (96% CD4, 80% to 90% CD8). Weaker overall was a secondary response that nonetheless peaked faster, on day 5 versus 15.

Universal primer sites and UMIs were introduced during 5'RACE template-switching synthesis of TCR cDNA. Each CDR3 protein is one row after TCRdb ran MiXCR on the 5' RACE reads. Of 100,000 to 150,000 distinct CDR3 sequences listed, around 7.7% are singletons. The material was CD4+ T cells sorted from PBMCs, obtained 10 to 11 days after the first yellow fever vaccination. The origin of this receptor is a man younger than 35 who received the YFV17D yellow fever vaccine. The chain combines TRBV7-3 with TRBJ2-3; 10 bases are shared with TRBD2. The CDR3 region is CATSLKASGGRGDTQYF. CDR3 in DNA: TGTGCCACCAGCTTAAAGGCTAGCGGGGGCCGAGGTGATACGCAGTATTTT.